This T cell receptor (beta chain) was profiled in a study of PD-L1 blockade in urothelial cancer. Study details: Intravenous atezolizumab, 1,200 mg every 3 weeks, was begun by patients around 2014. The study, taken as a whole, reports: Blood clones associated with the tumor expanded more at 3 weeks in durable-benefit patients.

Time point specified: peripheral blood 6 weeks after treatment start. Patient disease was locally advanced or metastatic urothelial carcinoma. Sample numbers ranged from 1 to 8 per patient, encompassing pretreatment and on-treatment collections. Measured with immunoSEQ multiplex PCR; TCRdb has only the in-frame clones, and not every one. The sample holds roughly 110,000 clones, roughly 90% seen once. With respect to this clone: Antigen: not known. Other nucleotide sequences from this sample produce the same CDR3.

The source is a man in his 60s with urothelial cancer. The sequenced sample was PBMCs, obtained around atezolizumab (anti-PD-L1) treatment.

CDR3 amino acids: CASSQEASTYEQYF. CDR3 coding DNA: TGCGCCAGCAGCCAAGAGGCAAGTACCTACGAGCAGTACTTC. The chain links TRBV4-1 to TRBJ2-7; D gene uncertain. This CDR3 has 14 amino acids. The germline V and J ends were trimmed by 0 bases and 2 bases, with 8 bases remaining between them. Germline loops: CDR1 MGHRA, CDR2 YSYEKL.